Reported below is one T cell receptor (beta chain). Its antigen remains unidentified. Trimming cost V 3 bases and J 4 bases; bases outside gene matches: 7. The CDR3 length is 15 residues. The germline V gene encodes CDR1 SGHTA and CDR2 FQGNSA. These data come from a study of cytomegalovirus exposure and HLA in healthy donors. Study conclusions and caveats: A missense variant in DCLRE1C was later tied to TCR beta V- and J-gene trimming.

Primers: 60 Vbeta forward and 13 Jbeta reverse. Assay used: immunoSEQ multiplex PCR; TCRdb lists only in-frame clones, some missing. The table lists 250,000 to 350,000 clones, roughly 90% of them singletons. This TCR was sampled from a man aged 35-49 years in good health and CMV-seropositive. The chain employs TRBV7-2 and TRBJ1-2, with TRBD1 matching over 8 bases. Sequenced sample: PBMCs. CDR3 nucleotide sequence: TGTGCCAGCAGCTTTTCCGGACAGGGCTCCTATGGCTACACCTTC. Protein: CASSFSGQGSYGYTF.